This TCR beta chain was sequenced during a study of T cell clonality in common variable immunodeficiency. Measured with immunoSEQ multiplex PCR; TCRdb has only the in-frame clones, and not every one. Listed for the sample are more than 65,000 clones, none seen a single time. CDR3 length: 15 amino acids. Trimming took 6 bases from V and 4 from J; bases not matched to a gene: 4. This clone was counted many times. The CDR3 end lies 3 residues beyond the end of the read and is filled in from the germline J gene. The sequencing sample was made of peripheral blood mononuclear cells. This TCR was recovered from a person aged 18 to 69 in good health. The J gene is TRBJ1-4, the V gene TRBV12-3 or TRBV12-4; TRBD1 matches 11 bases. The CDR3 sequence: CASSLGTGGNEKLFF. Incomplete CDR3 DNA: TGTGCCAGCAGCCTCGGGACAGGGGGTAATGAAAAA.